One sample yielded the 2 T cell receptor beta chains listed below, sequenced in a study of cytomegalovirus exposure and HLA in healthy donors. Primers: 60 Vbeta forward and 13 Jbeta reverse. Assay: immunoSEQ multiplex PCR; the TCRdb copy retains only in-frame clones and omits some. The sample holds 100,000 to 150,000 clones, roughly four fifths seen once. The sequencing sample was made of PBMCs. Receptors were obtained from a woman aged 40 to 50 in good health and CMV-seronegative.

DNA of the CDR3: TGCGCCAGCAGCTTCCAGGGAGGAACCGGGGAGCTGTTTTTT. Amino acids: CASSFQGGTGELFF. The chain couples TRBV5-1 to TRBJ2-2, with D maybe TRBD2 (6 bases). Trimming took 2 bases from V and 5 from J, leaving 10 bases between them. Germline CDR1 SGHRS, CDR2 YFSETQ. The CDR3 consists of 14 residues.

The chain couples TRBV4-1 to TRBJ2-7; D may be TRBD2 (6 bases). The germline V and J ends were trimmed by 0 bases and 4 bases, with 10 bases remaining between them. CDR1 is MGHRA, CDR2 YSYEKL, per germline. This CDR3 has 14 amino acids. The CDR3 reads CASSQDPSGYEQYF. CDR3 coding DNA: TGCGCCAGCAGCCAAGATCCCAGCGGGTACGAGCAGTACTTC.